The 3 T cell receptor beta chains presented below share a single source sample, sequenced in a study of siplizumab effects on memory and regulatory T cells (dated by TCRdb to about 2019). Library method: the immunoSEQ multiplex PCR assay. Sourced from immuneACCESS, this table was stored by TCRdb with only in-frame sequences that have V and J called. A share of the clones is absent; for the studies checked, an unresolved V gene accounts for under half, and the remainder has no known explanation. The sample data list over 65,000 clones, and 93% of these were observed just once. The leading ten clones occupy approximately 5.3% of the sample. The sequencing sample was made of CD8+ T cells sorted from blood. The source is a human donor in good health.

This chain connects TRBV5-1 to TRBJ2-5; the D is unclear. CDR3 length: 14 amino acids. Germline CDR1 is SGHRS and CDR2 is YFSETQ. Between the trimmed V and J ends, which lost 1 base and 2 bases, there was a span of 9 bases. The CDR3 reads CASSLYVGQETQYF. CDR3 bases: TGCGCCAGCAGCTTGTATGTCGGGCAAGAGACCCAGTACTTC. The complete variable domain, with remaining parts taken from reference TRBV5-1 and TRBJ2-5, reads KAGVTQTPRYLIKTRGQQVTLSCSPISGHRSVSWYQQTPGQGLQFLFEYFSETQRNKGNFPGRFSGRQFSNSRSEMNVSTLELGDSALYLCASSLYVGQETQYFGPGTRLLVL.

This chain connects TRBV11-2 to TRBJ2-5, with D possibly TRBD2 on 5 matching bases. The better agreement between TRBJ2-7 and the DNA end casts doubt on the J call. The CDR3 totals 16 residues. Germline CDR1 and CDR2: SGHAT and FQNNGV. The CDR3 region is CASSLFPGKNSYEQYF. The CDR3, as DNA: TGTGCCAGCAGCTTATTTCCCGGGAAAAATTCCTACGAGCAGTACTTC.

The V and J genes are TRBV25-1 and TRBJ1-2; TRBD1 matches at 9 bases. Germline lookup yields CDR1 MGHDK and CDR2 SYGVNS. Trimming cost V 6 bases and J 8 bases; bases outside gene matches: 7. The length of the CDR3 is 13 residues. The CDR3 here is CASRAPGQGGYTF. CDR3 DNA: TGTGCCAGCAGAGCCCCGGGACAGGGAGGCTACACCTTC.